This T cell receptor (beta chain) is drawn from a study of tumor and adjacent non-tumor tissue in lung cancer. Study background: Patients comprised 12 adenocarcinoma, 2 squamous cell carcinoma and 1 small cell lung cancer.

Three rounds of nested PCR, following a modified ARM-PCR protocol, produced the TCRbeta library. One entry per CDR3 protein, called by TCRdb with MiXCR from the multiplex PCR reads. The repertoire includes around 70,000 distinct CDR3 sequences, roughly 73% of them detected once, and roughly 27% sits in the top ten. CDR1 MNHEY and CDR2 SVGAGI come from the germline V gene. CDR3 length: 14 amino acids. No cell sorting was done before RNA was extracted from the tissue. Donors were chemotherapy-naive, newly diagnosed lung cancer surgical patients in China, August–late 2014. Of note for this clonotype: Compared with germline, one end of the junction differs, possibly owing to a read error.

The clonotype was recovered from a man between 60 and 70 years old with non-small cell lung cancer. The gene calls are TRBV6-5 and TRBJ2-1; tentatively, D is TRBD2 (6 bases). The sequenced sample consisted of lung tumor tissue. The CDR3 DNA reads TGTGCCAGCAGCTATAAGGGCGGGATGAATGACCAGTTCTTC. Translation gives CASSYKGGMNDQFF.